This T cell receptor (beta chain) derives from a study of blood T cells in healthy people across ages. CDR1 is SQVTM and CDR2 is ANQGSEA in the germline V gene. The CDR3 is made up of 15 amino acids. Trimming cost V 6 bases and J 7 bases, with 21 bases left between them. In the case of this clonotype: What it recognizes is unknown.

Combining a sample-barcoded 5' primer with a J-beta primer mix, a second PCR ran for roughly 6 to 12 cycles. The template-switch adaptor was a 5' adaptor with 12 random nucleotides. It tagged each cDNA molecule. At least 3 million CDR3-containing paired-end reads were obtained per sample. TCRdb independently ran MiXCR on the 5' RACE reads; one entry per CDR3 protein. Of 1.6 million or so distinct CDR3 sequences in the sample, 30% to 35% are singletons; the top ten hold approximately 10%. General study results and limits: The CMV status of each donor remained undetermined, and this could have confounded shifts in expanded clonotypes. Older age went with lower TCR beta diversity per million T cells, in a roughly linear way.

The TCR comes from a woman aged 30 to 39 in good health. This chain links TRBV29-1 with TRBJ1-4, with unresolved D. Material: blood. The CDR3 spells CSVTRSGDVGEKLFF. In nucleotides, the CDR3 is TGCAGCGTCACACGGTCTGGGGATGTAGGTGAAAAACTGTTTTTT.